This T cell receptor beta chain was recovered during a study of Graves' ophthalmopathy and Graves' hyperthyroidism. General study results and limits: Blood was where most expanded thyroid clonotypes above 0.001 frequency also turned up.

Amplification from RNA transcripts yielded the TCR beta CDR3 regions. Scientists carried out first-round RT-PCR using HTBI primers and then a second-round multiplex PCR. A single record per CDR3 protein comes from TCRdb applying MiXCR to the multiplex PCR reads. The top ten clones hold over 2.5% of a sample with 650,000 to 800,000 distinct CDR3 sequences, under 50% of them seen once. Comment on this clonotype: The target antigen is unknown.

The V end lost 0 bases, the J end lost 6 bases, and 11 bases lay between the germline ends. CDR1 and CDR2 from the germline V gene are DFQATT and SNEGSKA (reference sequence). This CDR3 contains 14 residues. A duration under 3 months, NOSPECS ≥4, CAS ≥3 and moderate-to-severe activity characterized the donors with ophthalmopathy. Each diagnosis was determined on the basis of clinical symptoms, serum thyroxine, TRAb, thyroid ultrasound and orbital computed tomography. Sequencing was done on a sample of peripheral blood. The chain joins TRBV20-1 to TRBJ1-4, with D possibly being TRBD1 (6 bases). This TCR was sampled from an adult man with Graves' ophthalmopathy. CDR3 sequence (DNA): TGCAGTGCTAGAGAGAGGGGGACGGATGAAAAACTGTTTTTT. Its translation is CSARERGTDEKLFF.